A selection of T cell receptor beta chains follows, all from one sample in a study of blood T cell repertoires in COVID-19. Measured with immunoSEQ multiplex PCR; TCRdb has only the in-frame clones, and not every one. The sample has 150,000 to 200,000 clones; more than 80% are singletons. The sample comprised peripheral blood. The receptors shown here come from a woman aged 55-69 years with COVID-19, enrolled during active disease. Each CDR3 is given with its conserved first and last residue. D genes are given only for firm matches. Expanded clones are given a class, and other clones once, few, many or no size at all.

d_call,j_call,v_call,clone_size,cdr3_aa,cdr3_nt
NA,TRBJ2-7,TRBV18,NA,CASSPGEPYEQYF,TGTGCCAGCTCACCGGGCGAACCCTACGAGCAGTACTTC
TRBD1,TRBJ1-3,TRBV5-1,NA,CASSPLGQGGNTIYF,TGCGCCAGCAGCCCCTTGGGACAGGGAGGAAACACCATATATTTT
NA,TRBJ1-2,TRBV6-1,NA,CASSEDPTGHYGYTF,TGTGCCAGCAGTGAGGATCCGACAGGACACTATGGCTACACCTTC
TRBD1,TRBJ1-2,TRBV3-1/TRBV3-2,NA,CASSQDLWGQGHIPRHGYTF,TGTGCCAGCAGCCAAGATCTCTGGGGACAGGGGCACATCCCCCGCCATGGCTACACCTTC
NA,TRBJ2-1,TRBV11-2,NA,CASSTGLYNEQFF,TGTGCCAGCAGCACAGGCCTCTACAATGAGCAGTTCTTC
NA,TRBJ2-7,TRBV10-1,NA,CAGFGGFYEQYF,TGCGCGGGGTTCGGGGGATTTTACGAGCAGTACTTC
NA,TRBJ1-4,TRBV2,NA,CASSRDVEKLFF,TGTGCCAGCAGTCGGGATGTGGAAAAACTGTTTTTT
TRBD2,TRBJ2-1,TRBV4-1,NA,CASSQDSQRGAYNEQFF,TGCGCCAGCAGCCAAGATTCACAGCGGGGAGCCTACAATGAGCAGTTCTTC
TRBD1,TRBJ2-7,TRBV5-8,once,CASSRDRFPREQYF,TGTGCCAGCAGCCGGGACAGGTTTCCCCGCGAGCAGTACTTC
NA,TRBJ2-7,TRBV13,NA,CASSLGLGRGEEQYF,TGTGCCAGCAGCTTAGGCCTAGGGCGCGGGGAGGAGCAGTACTTC
NA,TRBJ1-1,TRBV18,NA,CASSIGVLQGNTEAFF,TGTGCCAGCTCAATCGGTGTATTACAGGGAAACACTGAAGCTTTCTTT
NA,TRBJ2-1,TRBV7-6,NA,CASSLVAGPDNEQFF,TGTGCCAGCAGCTTAGTTGCGGGGCCGGACAATGAGCAGTTCTTC
TRBD1,TRBJ1-6,TRBV4-1,NA,CASSLRQGDPLHF,TGCGCCAGCAGCCTACGACAGGGTGACCCCCTCCACTTT
TRBD1,TRBJ1-5,TRBV4-1,NA,CASSQEGGRGEHGQPQHF,TGCGCCAGCAGCCAAGAAGGCGGCAGGGGGGAGCATGGTCAGCCCCAGCATTTT
NA,TRBJ1-5,TRBV18,NA,CASSPQAGNQPQHF,TGTGCCAGCTCACCACAGGCAGGGAATCAGCCCCAGCATTTT
TRBD2,TRBJ2-7,TRBV2,once,CASSGFLHQSGPAASGAVTYEQYF,TGTGCCAGCAGTGGCTTCTTACACCAATCAGGGCCAGCTGCTAGCGGGGCTGTTACCTACGAGCAGTACTTC
NA,TRBJ2-7,TRBV7-7,NA,CASSLAAESEQYF,TGTGCCAGCAGCTTAGCAGCGGAGAGCGAGCAGTACTTC
TRBD2,TRBJ2-3,TRBV5-1,NA,CASSPLSSGGGDTQYF,TGCGCCAGCAGCCCGCTGAGCAGCGGGGGCGGAGATACGCAGTATTTT
TRBD2,TRBJ2-7,TRBV15,NA,CATSRGSGGNYEQYF,TGTGCCACCAGCAGGGGAAGCGGGGGAAACTACGAGCAGTACTTC
TRBD1,TRBJ2-3,TRBV19,NA,CASRGLRDRGEDTQYF,TGTGCCAGTAGAGGATTGAGGGACAGGGGAGAGGATACGCAGTATTTT
NA,TRBJ1-2,TRBV6-2/TRBV6-3,NA,CASSTGIPMAYGYTF,TGTGCCAGCAGTACAGGGATCCCGATGGCGTATGGCTACACCTTC
NA,TRBJ1-1,TRBV5-6,NA,CASSLDRAAINTEAFF,TGTGCCAGCAGCTTGGACAGGGCGGCCATCAACACTGAAGCTTTCTTT
NA,TRBJ2-5,TRBV5-6,NA,CASSSHRVQETQYF,TGTGCCAGCAGCTCCCACAGGGTCCAAGAGACCCAGTACTTC
NA,TRBJ1-2,TRBV6-5,NA,CASRVTEGYGYTF,TGTGCCAGCAGGGTAACAGAGGGCTATGGCTACACCTTC
TRBD2,TRBJ2-3,TRBV11-2,NA,CASSTRLGGGATDTQYF,TGTGCCAGCAGCACCCGATTGGGCGGGGGGGCGACAGATACGCAGTATTTT
NA,TRBJ1-2,TRBV27,NA,CASSLSKGISGYTF,TGTGCCAGCAGTTTATCGAAGGGGATCTCTGGCTACACCTTC
NA,TRBJ1-1,TRBV19,NA,CASSPRRQGNTEAFF,TGTGCCAGTAGCCCTCGGCGGCAGGGGAACACTGAAGCTTTCTTT
NA,TRBJ2-6,TRBV7-3,few,CASSSRPGSGANVLTF,TGTGCCAGCAGCTCCCGACCGGGCTCTGGGGCCAACGTCCTGACTTTC
NA,TRBJ1-2,TRBV7-9,NA,CASSLLEAWSTRRSYGYTF,TGTGCCAGCAGCTTATTGGAGGCTTGGTCCACTCGAAGATCCTATGGCTACACCTTC